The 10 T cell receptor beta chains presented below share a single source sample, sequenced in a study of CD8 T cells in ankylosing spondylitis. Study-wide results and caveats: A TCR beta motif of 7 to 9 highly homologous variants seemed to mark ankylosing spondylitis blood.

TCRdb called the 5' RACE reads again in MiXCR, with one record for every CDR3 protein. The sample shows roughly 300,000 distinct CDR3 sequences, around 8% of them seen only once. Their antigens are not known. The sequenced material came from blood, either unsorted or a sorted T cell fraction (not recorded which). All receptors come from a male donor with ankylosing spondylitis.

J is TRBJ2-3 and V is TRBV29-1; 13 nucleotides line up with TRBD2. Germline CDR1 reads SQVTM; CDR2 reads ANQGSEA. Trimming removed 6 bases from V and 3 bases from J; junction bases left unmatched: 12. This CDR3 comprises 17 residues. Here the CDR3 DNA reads TGCAGCGTGAAGCGGACTAGCGGGAGAGTGGGGACAGATACGCAGTATTTT. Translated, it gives CSVKRTSGRVGTDTQYF.

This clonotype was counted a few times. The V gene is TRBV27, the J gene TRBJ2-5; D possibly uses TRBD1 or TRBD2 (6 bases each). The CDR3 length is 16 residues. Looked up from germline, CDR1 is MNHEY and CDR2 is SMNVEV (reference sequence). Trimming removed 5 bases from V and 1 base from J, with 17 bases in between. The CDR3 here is CASSPSAGHLQETQYF. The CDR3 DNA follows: TGTGCCAGCAGTCCATCCGCGGGACACCTCCAAGAGACCCAGTACTTC.

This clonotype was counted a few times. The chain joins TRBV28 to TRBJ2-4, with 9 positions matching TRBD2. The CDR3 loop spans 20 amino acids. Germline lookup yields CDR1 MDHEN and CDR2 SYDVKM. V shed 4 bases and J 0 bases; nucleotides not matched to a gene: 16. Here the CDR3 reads CASSSSLAGTPLLAKNIQYF. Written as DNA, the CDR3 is TGTGCCAGCAGTTCCTCTCTAGCGGGGACGCCACTGTTAGCCAAAAACATTCAGTACTTC.

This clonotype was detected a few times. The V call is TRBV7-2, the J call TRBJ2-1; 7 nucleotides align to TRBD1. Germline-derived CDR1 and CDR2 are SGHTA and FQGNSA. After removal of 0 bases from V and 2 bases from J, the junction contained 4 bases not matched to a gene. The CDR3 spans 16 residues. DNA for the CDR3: TGTGCCAGCAGCTTAGCCGGGACAGCCACCTACAATGAGCAGTTCTTC. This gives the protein CASSLAGTATYNEQFF.

The DNA for the CDR3 is TGTGCCAGCAGCTTAGTGGCAGGGAGCGAGCAGTACTTC. Protein sequence: CASSLVAGSEQYF. This chain joins TRBV7-2 and TRBJ2-7, with D possibly being TRBD1 or TRBD2 (5 bases each). This CDR3 comprises 13 residues. Trimming left V 1 base short and J 6 bases short, with 10 bases between. The V gene's germline CDR1 is SGHTA and CDR2 FQGNSA.

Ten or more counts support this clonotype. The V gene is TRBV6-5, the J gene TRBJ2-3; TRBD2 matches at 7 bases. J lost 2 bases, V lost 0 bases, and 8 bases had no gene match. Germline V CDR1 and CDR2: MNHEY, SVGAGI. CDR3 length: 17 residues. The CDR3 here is CASSYSSLAEVTDTQYF. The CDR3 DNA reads TGTGCCAGCAGTTACTCTTCCCTAGCGGAGGTCACAGATACGCAGTATTTT.

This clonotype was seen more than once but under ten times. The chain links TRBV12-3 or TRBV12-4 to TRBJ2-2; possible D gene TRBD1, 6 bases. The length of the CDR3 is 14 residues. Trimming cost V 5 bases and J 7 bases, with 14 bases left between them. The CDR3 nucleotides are TGTGCCAGCAGTCTTCAGGGGATTGGCGGGGAGCTGTTTTTT. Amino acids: CASSLQGIGGELFF.

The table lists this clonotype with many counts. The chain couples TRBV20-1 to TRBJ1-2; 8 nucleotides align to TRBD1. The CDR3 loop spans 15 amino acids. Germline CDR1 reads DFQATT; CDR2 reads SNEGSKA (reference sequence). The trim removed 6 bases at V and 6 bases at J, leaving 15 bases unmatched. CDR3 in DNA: TGCAGTGCCAGTAATCCCCGGGACAGGTGGGATGGCTACACCTTC. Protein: CSASNPRDRWDGYTF.

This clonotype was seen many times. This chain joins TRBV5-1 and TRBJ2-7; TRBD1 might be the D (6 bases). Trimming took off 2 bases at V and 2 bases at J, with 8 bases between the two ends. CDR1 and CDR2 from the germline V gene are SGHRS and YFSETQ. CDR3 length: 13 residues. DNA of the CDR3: TGCGCCAGCAGCTTCAGGGGACCCTACGAGCAGTACTTC. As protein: CASSFRGPYEQYF.

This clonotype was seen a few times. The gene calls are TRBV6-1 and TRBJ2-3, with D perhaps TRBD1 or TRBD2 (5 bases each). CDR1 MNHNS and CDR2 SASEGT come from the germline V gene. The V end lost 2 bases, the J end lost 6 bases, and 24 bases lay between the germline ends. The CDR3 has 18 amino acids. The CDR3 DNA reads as TGTGCCAGCAGTGAACTTGAAGAGGGCGGACAAACCACCGATACGCAGTATTTT. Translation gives CASSELEEGGQTTDTQYF.